These T cell receptor beta chains were read from a single sample in a study of cytotoxic CD8 clonotypes in ibrutinib-treated CLL. Here immunoSEQ multiplex PCR was the method, and the copy in TCRdb shows in-frame clones only, minus some. The sample has tens of thousands of clones, 70% to 90% seen once; the top ten hold more than 7.5%. The sequencing here drew on PBMCs, taken at disease progression, from a patient treated with ibrutinib. These receptors were taken from a human donor with chronic lymphocytic leukemia. Each CDR3 is given with its conserved first and last residue. The order of the fields is CDR3 DNA, CDR3 protein, V gene, clone size, J gene, D gene. The D gene is left open where the match is weak. Some rows mark clone size as missing; the rest say once, few, many or name a class of expanded clone.

CDR3nt: TGTGCCAGTAAGAACACCGGGGAGCTGTTTTTT; CDR3aa: CASKNTGELFF; v_gene: TRBV6-1; abundance: -; j_gene: TRBJ2-2; d_gene: -
CDR3nt: TGCGCCAGCAGCTTGCGACTAGTCAGTGTGGGAGATACGCAGTATTTT; CDR3aa: CASSLRLVSVGDTQYF; v_gene: TRBV5-1; abundance: -; j_gene: TRBJ2-3; d_gene: -
CDR3nt: TGTGCCAGTAGTATTGGCCTAGCGGGGTGGGGGGAGACCCAGTACTTC; CDR3aa: CASSIGLAGWGETQYF; v_gene: TRBV19; abundance: once; j_gene: TRBJ2-5; d_gene: TRBD2
CDR3nt: TGTGCCAGCAGCGGGTACCCGGGCACTGAAGCTTTCTTT; CDR3aa: CASSGYPGTEAFF; v_gene: TRBV6-1; abundance: -; j_gene: TRBJ1-1; d_gene: -
CDR3nt: TGTGCCAGCAGCGTAGGCTCTAGCGGGAGAAACAATGAGCAGTTCTTC; CDR3aa: CASSVGSSGRNNEQFF; v_gene: TRBV9; abundance: -; j_gene: TRBJ2-1; d_gene: TRBD2
CDR3nt: TGCGCCAGCAGCTTGGGGGACAGGTCAGATCAGCATGAGCAGTTCTTC; CDR3aa: CASSLGDRSDQHEQFF; v_gene: TRBV5-1; abundance: -; j_gene: TRBJ2-1; d_gene: TRBD1
CDR3nt: TGTGCCAGCAGCTTAGCCGGGGTTCAGGGCACTGAAGCTTTCTTT; CDR3aa: CASSLAGVQGTEAFF; v_gene: TRBV7-2; abundance: -; j_gene: TRBJ1-1; d_gene: -
CDR3nt: TGTGCCAGCTCACCGACTAGCGGGAGGGAAGATGAGCAGTTCTTC; CDR3aa: CASSPTSGREDEQFF; v_gene: TRBV18; abundance: -; j_gene: TRBJ2-1; d_gene: TRBD2
CDR3nt: TGTGCCTGGAATACAGGGTCGGGGTATAATTCACCCCTCCACTTT; CDR3aa: CAWNTGSGYNSPLHF; v_gene: TRBV30; abundance: -; j_gene: TRBJ1-6; d_gene: -
CDR3nt: TGTGCCAGCAGCAAGACTGGAGAGGGCGGAGGGCAAGAGACCCAGTACTTC; CDR3aa: CASSKTGEGGGQETQYF; v_gene: TRBV21-1; abundance: -; j_gene: TRBJ2-5; d_gene: -
CDR3nt: TGTGCCCGAGCTATCGGACAGGGCACAGATACGCAGTATTTT; CDR3aa: CARAIGQGTDTQYF; v_gene: TRBV30; abundance: -; j_gene: TRBJ2-3; d_gene: TRBD1
CDR3nt: TGCGCCAGCAGCGGGACTGCGGCCTACAATGAGCAGTTCTTC; CDR3aa: CASSGTAAYNEQFF; v_gene: TRBV5-1; abundance: -; j_gene: TRBJ2-1; d_gene: -
CDR3nt: TGTGCCATCAGTGTGGTCAATGAGCAGTTCTTC; CDR3aa: CAISVVNEQFF; v_gene: TRBV10-3; abundance: -; j_gene: TRBJ2-1; d_gene: -
CDR3nt: TGTGCCAGCAGCTTAGTAATAGGTCAGACCAATGAGCAGTTCTTC; CDR3aa: CASSLVIGQTNEQFF; v_gene: TRBV7-9; abundance: -; j_gene: TRBJ2-1; d_gene: -
CDR3nt: TGTGCCAGCAGTGATAGGCCCTCTGGAAACACCATATATTTT; CDR3aa: CASSDRPSGNTIYF; v_gene: TRBV2; abundance: few; j_gene: TRBJ1-3; d_gene: -
CDR3nt: TGTGCCAGCAGTGAATGGGAAGGACAGCCCCAGCATTTT; CDR3aa: CASSEWEGQPQHF; v_gene: TRBV6-1; abundance: -; j_gene: TRBJ1-5; d_gene: -
CDR3nt: TGTGCCAGCAGCCTAATGGGGGGTGCCGGAGCTTTCTTT; CDR3aa: CASSLMGGAGAFF; v_gene: TRBV11-2; abundance: -; j_gene: TRBJ1-1; d_gene: -
CDR3nt: TGTGCCAGCACTCGCCCGGGATACCAAGAGACCCAGTACTTC; CDR3aa: CASTRPGYQETQYF; v_gene: TRBV11-2; abundance: many; j_gene: TRBJ2-5; d_gene: -
CDR3nt: TGTGCCAGCAGCTCGGGCCGACTGAACACCGGGGAGCTGTTTTTT; CDR3aa: CASSSGRLNTGELFF; v_gene: TRBV4-2; abundance: -; j_gene: TRBJ2-2; d_gene: -
CDR3nt: TGCGCCAGCAGTAGAGGGCAGGGGACTGGTTTCTGCTATGGCTACACCTTC; CDR3aa: CASSRGQGTGFCYGYTF; v_gene: TRBV10-1; abundance: -; j_gene: TRBJ1-2; d_gene: -
CDR3nt: TGTGCCAGCAGCTTAACACCGGGACTAGCGTACGAGCAGTACTTC; CDR3aa: CASSLTPGLAYEQYF; v_gene: TRBV11-1; abundance: -; j_gene: TRBJ2-7; d_gene: TRBD2
CDR3nt: TGTGCCAGCGCCTTTGGCAGCCATAGGGAAAAACTGTTTTTT; CDR3aa: CASAFGSHREKLFF; v_gene: TRBV5-8; abundance: -; j_gene: TRBJ1-4; d_gene: -
CDR3nt: TGTGCCAGCAGTTTTCCGGGACAGGCTAACTATGGCTACACCTTC; CDR3aa: CASSFPGQANYGYTF; v_gene: TRBV6-6; abundance: -; j_gene: TRBJ1-2; d_gene: TRBD1
CDR3nt: TGTGCCAGCAGCCAAGAGGGTCCTGGCGGAACCTACGAGCAGTACTTC; CDR3aa: CASSQEGPGGTYEQYF; v_gene: TRBV4-2; abundance: -; j_gene: TRBJ2-7; d_gene: -
CDR3nt: TGTGCCAGTAGTACGACAGGGTTTAGCAATCAGCCCCAGCATTTT; CDR3aa: CASSTTGFSNQPQHF; v_gene: TRBV19; abundance: -; j_gene: TRBJ1-5; d_gene: TRBD1
CDR3nt: TGTGCCAGCAGTGATCAAACAGGGGAGAACACTGAAGCTTTCTTT; CDR3aa: CASSDQTGENTEAFF; v_gene: TRBV2; abundance: -; j_gene: TRBJ1-1; d_gene: TRBD1
CDR3nt: TGCGCCAGCAGTGTGGGGTATAGCTCCGAGCAGTACTTC; CDR3aa: CASSVGYSSEQYF; v_gene: TRBV10-2; abundance: -; j_gene: TRBJ2-7; d_gene: -
CDR3nt: TGTGCCATCAGTGTTACAGGGAGCGGTGGAAACACCATATATTTT; CDR3aa: CAISVTGSGGNTIYF; v_gene: TRBV10-3; abundance: -; j_gene: TRBJ1-3; d_gene: -
CDR3nt: TGTGCCAGCAGCAGAGGACAGAAAGAGACCCAGTACTTC; CDR3aa: CASSRGQKETQYF; v_gene: TRBV7-7; abundance: -; j_gene: TRBJ2-5; d_gene: -
CDR3nt: TGTGCCAGCAGCTTGATACAGGGAGGGAACACTGAAGCTTTCTTT; CDR3aa: CASSLIQGGNTEAFF; v_gene: TRBV5-5; abundance: -; j_gene: TRBJ1-1; d_gene: -
CDR3nt: TGTGCCAGCTCACCACTGGGGGGCTTGAACTCTGGAAACACCATATATTTT; CDR3aa: CASSPLGGLNSGNTIYF; v_gene: TRBV18; abundance: -; j_gene: TRBJ1-3; d_gene: -
CDR3nt: TGCGCCAGCAGCTTGGCGCTGGACAGGAGCACAGATACGCAGTATTTT; CDR3aa: CASSLALDRSTDTQYF; v_gene: TRBV5-1; abundance: -; j_gene: TRBJ2-3; d_gene: TRBD1
CDR3nt: TGTGCCAGCAGGCCCGGGGGAGGCAAAAACATTCAGTACTTC; CDR3aa: CASRPGGGKNIQYF; v_gene: TRBV6-6; abundance: -; j_gene: TRBJ2-4; d_gene: -
CDR3nt: TGTGCCAGCAGCACATCTCCGGTAGCGGTGACCGGGGAGCTGTTTTTT; CDR3aa: CASSTSPVAVTGELFF; v_gene: TRBV9; abundance: -; j_gene: TRBJ2-2; d_gene: -
CDR3nt: TGTGCCAGCAGTTACTCCCCAGGGGGAAAAGAGACCCAGTACTTC; CDR3aa: CASSYSPGGKETQYF; v_gene: TRBV6-5; abundance: -; j_gene: TRBJ2-5; d_gene: TRBD1
CDR3nt: TGTGCCAGCAGTATCGGGGTAGGGACAGGGTATTCTGAGCCCCAGCATTTT; CDR3aa: CASSIGVGTGYSEPQHF; v_gene: TRBV5-4; abundance: -; j_gene: TRBJ1-5; d_gene: TRBD1
CDR3nt: TGTGCCAGCTCACCCACCACTGAAGCTTTCTTT; CDR3aa: CASSPTTEAFF; v_gene: TRBV18; abundance: few; j_gene: TRBJ1-1; d_gene: -
CDR3nt: TGCGCCAGCAGCTTCGGTACAGGGCACTATGGCTACACCTTC; CDR3aa: CASSFGTGHYGYTF; v_gene: TRBV5-1; abundance: -; j_gene: TRBJ1-2; d_gene: -
CDR3nt: TGTGCCAGCAGCGGGGCCCAGTTCTTC; CDR3aa: CASSGAQFF; v_gene: TRBV7-9; abundance: -; j_gene: TRBJ2-1; d_gene: -
CDR3nt: TGTGCCAGCAGGGAACTAGCGGGAGCTTTGGAGACCCAGTACTTC; CDR3aa: CASRELAGALETQYF; v_gene: TRBV7-9; abundance: -; j_gene: TRBJ2-5; d_gene: TRBD2
CDR3nt: TGTGCCTGGATTATCCAACAGGGGAGAGGGGCAGATACGCAGTATTTT; CDR3aa: CAWIIQQGRGADTQYF; v_gene: TRBV30; abundance: -; j_gene: TRBJ2-3; d_gene: TRBD1
CDR3nt: TGTGCCAGCAGAAACAGGCGTCCAGGGGGCTACACCTTC; CDR3aa: CASRNRRPGGYTF; v_gene: TRBV27; abundance: few; j_gene: TRBJ1-2; d_gene: -
CDR3nt: TGTGCCAGCAGTTCCAATGACAGGGGGCGGCCTGAAGCTTTCTTT; CDR3aa: CASSSNDRGRPEAFF; v_gene: TRBV6-6; abundance: -; j_gene: TRBJ1-1; d_gene: TRBD1
CDR3nt: TGTGCCTGGAGTGTACAATCCCGGATTAGGAGAAACACCATATATTTT; CDR3aa: CAWSVQSRIRRNTIYF; v_gene: TRBV30; abundance: once; j_gene: TRBJ1-3; d_gene: -
CDR3nt: TGTGCCAGCAGTTTAATGTCACTTTCGAACACCGGGGAGCTGTTTTTT; CDR3aa: CASSLMSLSNTGELFF; v_gene: TRBV27; abundance: -; j_gene: TRBJ2-2; d_gene: -
CDR3nt: TGTGCCTGGGAACCGGGACTAGCGGGCTACGAGCAGTACTTC; CDR3aa: CAWEPGLAGYEQYF; v_gene: TRBV30; abundance: -; j_gene: TRBJ2-7; d_gene: TRBD2
CDR3nt: TGTGCCAGCAAGGACAGCCTAGTTTCCCTCACAGATACGCAGTATTTT; CDR3aa: CASKDSLVSLTDTQYF; v_gene: TRBV2; abundance: -; j_gene: TRBJ2-3; d_gene: -
CDR3nt: TGTGCCAGCAGCTTAGTCGATACGCAGTATTTT; CDR3aa: CASSLVDTQYF; v_gene: TRBV7-9; abundance: -; j_gene: TRBJ2-3; d_gene: -
CDR3nt: TGTGCCAGCAGCTTGGGACAGACCCAGTACTTC; CDR3aa: CASSLGQTQYF; v_gene: TRBV5-6; abundance: once; j_gene: TRBJ2-5; d_gene: -
CDR3nt: TGTGCCAGCAGTGACGGGAGGGTCGATGAGCAGTTCTTC; CDR3aa: CASSDGRVDEQFF; v_gene: TRBV2; abundance: -; j_gene: TRBJ2-1; d_gene: TRBD2
CDR3nt: TGTGCCAGCTCACCCAGTCAGGGACAGGGTTCTTATTCACCCCTCCACTTT; CDR3aa: CASSPSQGQGSYSPLHF; v_gene: TRBV18; abundance: -; j_gene: TRBJ1-6; d_gene: TRBD1
CDR3nt: TGTGCCAGCAGTGACGGTGGGATCGTCTTC; CDR3aa: CASSDGGIVF; v_gene: TRBV2; abundance: -; j_gene: TRBJ2-7; d_gene: -
CDR3nt: TGTGCCAGCAGCCAAAACAGCGTCGGTGGCTACACCTTC; CDR3aa: CASSQNSVGGYTF; v_gene: TRBV16; abundance: -; j_gene: TRBJ1-2; d_gene: -
CDR3nt: TGTGCCAGCAGTTTCGGACACATCTATGGCTACACCTTC; CDR3aa: CASSFGHIYGYTF; v_gene: TRBV28; abundance: -; j_gene: TRBJ1-2; d_gene: -
CDR3nt: TGTGCCTGGAGTGTAGGCGGACAGGCCTTCGAGCAGTACTTC; CDR3aa: CAWSVGGQAFEQYF; v_gene: TRBV30; abundance: -; j_gene: TRBJ2-7; d_gene: TRBD1
CDR3nt: TGTGCCAGCAGCTTGTGGGGGCGGGGGGACCAAGAGACCCAGTACTTC; CDR3aa: CASSLWGRGDQETQYF; v_gene: TRBV5-4; abundance: -; j_gene: TRBJ2-5; d_gene: TRBD2
CDR3nt: TGTGCCATCTCCGGGACAGGGGTGGAGACCCAGTACTTC; CDR3aa: CAISGTGVETQYF; v_gene: TRBV10-3; abundance: -; j_gene: TRBJ2-5; d_gene: TRBD1
CDR3nt: TGTGCCACCAGCAGAGGGGGGACAGGGGGCTCCTATAATTCACCCCTCCACTTT; CDR3aa: CATSRGGTGGSYNSPLHF; v_gene: TRBV15; abundance: -; j_gene: TRBJ1-6; d_gene: TRBD1